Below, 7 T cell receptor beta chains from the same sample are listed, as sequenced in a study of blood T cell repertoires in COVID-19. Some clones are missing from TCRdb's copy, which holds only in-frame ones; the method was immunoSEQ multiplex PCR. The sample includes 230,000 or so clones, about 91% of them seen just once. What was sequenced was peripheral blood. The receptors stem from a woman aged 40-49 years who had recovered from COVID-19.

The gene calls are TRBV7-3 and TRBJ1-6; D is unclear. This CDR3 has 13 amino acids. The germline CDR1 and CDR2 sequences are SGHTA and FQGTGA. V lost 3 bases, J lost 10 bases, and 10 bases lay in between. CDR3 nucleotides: TGTGCCAGCAGCTTGGAACGGGGATCACCCCTCCACTTT. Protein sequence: CASSLERGSPLHF.

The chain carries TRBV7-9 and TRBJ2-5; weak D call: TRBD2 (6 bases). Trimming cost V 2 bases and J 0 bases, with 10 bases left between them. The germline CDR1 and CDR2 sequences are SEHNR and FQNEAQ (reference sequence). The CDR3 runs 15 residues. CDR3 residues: CASSLMEGYQETQYF. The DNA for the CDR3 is TGTGCCAGCAGCTTAATGGAGGGGTACCAAGAGACCCAGTACTTC.

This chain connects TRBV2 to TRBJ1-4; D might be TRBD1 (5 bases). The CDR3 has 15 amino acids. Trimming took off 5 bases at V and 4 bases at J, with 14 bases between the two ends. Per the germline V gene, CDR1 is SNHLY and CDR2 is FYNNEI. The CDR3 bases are TGTGCCAGCAGTCCCCTGGGGGGAAATAATGAAAAACTGTTTTTT. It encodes CASSPLGGNNEKLFF.

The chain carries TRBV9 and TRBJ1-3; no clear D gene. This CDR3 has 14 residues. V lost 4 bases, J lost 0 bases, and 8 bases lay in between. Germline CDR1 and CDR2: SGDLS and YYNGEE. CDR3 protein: CASSRHPSGNTIYF. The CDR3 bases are TGTGCCAGCAGCCGACACCCCTCTGGAAACACCATATATTTT.

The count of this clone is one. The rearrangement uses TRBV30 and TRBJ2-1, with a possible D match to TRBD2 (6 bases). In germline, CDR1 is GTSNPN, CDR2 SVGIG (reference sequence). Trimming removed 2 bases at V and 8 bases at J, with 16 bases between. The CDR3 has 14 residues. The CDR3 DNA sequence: TGTGCCTGGAGTACTAGCACCTTCGGCTATGAGCAGTTCTTC. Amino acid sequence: CAWSTSTFGYEQFF.

DNA for the CDR3: TGTGCCACCAGCAGGACAGGGGCTGGGGCCAACGTCCTGACTTTC. Its protein product is CATSRTGAGANVLTF. The V gene is TRBV15, the J gene TRBJ2-6; TRBD1 matches at 8 bases. This CDR3 is 15 amino acids long. The germline CDR1 and CDR2 sequences are LNHNV and YYDKDF (reference sequence). J was trimmed by 2 bases and V by 3 bases; bases with no gene match: 0.

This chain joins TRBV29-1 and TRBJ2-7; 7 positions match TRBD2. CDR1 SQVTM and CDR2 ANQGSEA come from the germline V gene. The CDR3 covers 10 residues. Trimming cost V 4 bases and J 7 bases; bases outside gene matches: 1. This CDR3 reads CSVVGGEQYF. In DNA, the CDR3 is TGCAGCGTTGTCGGGGGGGAGCAGTACTTC.